What follows describes a single T cell receptor (beta chain). These data belong to a study of PD-L1 blockade in urothelial cancer. This CDR3 region has 15 residues. The junction had 10 bases not matched to a gene; V was cut back by 4 bases and J by 5 bases. Germline values: CDR1 MNHEY, CDR2 SVGAGI. Repertoires were generated with immunoSEQ multiplex PCR, while TCRdb's copy carries only in-frame clones and drops some. The top ten hold around 3.4% of the sample, which has more than 45,000 clones, 70% to 80% seen once. This clonotype was obtained from a man between 65 and 85 years old with urothelial cancer. This chain connects TRBV6-5 to TRBJ1-2, with 7 nucleotides matching TRBD1. The source was PBMCs, collected around atezolizumab (anti-PD-L1) treatment. This CDR3 reads CASSSSRQGGYGYTF. The CDR3 DNA is TGTGCCAGCAGTTCCTCGAGACAGGGTGGATATGGCTACACCTTC.